The 10 T cell receptor beta chains below all came from one sample that was sequenced in a study of blood T cell repertoires in COVID-19. Only in-frame clones appear in the TCRdb table, and some are missing; sequencing was by immunoSEQ multiplex PCR. The profile shows more than 250,000 clones, more than 90% of them singletons. The sequenced material came from PBMCs or T cells enriched from blood (not recorded which). All receptors come from a woman under 40 who had recovered from COVID-19.

This clone was recorded once. This sequence joins TRBV7-2 and TRBJ2-3, with a possible D match to TRBD2 (6 bases). V gave up 3 bases and J gave up 4 bases, with 11 bases separating them. Germline CDR1 reads SGHTA; CDR2 reads FQGNSA. The CDR3 is 14 residues long. CDR3 amino acids: CASSLGTWADTQYF. As DNA, the CDR3 is TGTGCCAGCAGCTTGGGGACTTGGGCAGATACGCAGTATTTT.

V and J are TRBV4-3 and TRBJ1-5; no clear D. This CDR3 has 15 amino acids. V lost 1 base and J 3 bases, leaving 10 bases between the germline ends. In germline, CDR1 is LGHNA, CDR2 YSLEER. As DNA, the CDR3 is TGCGCCAGCAGCCAAGTCGCACTCCCCAATCAGCCCCAGCATTTT. This encodes CASSQVALPNQPQHF.

This chain joins TRBV7-2 and TRBJ1-3, with D perhaps TRBD1 (5 bases). Germline lookup yields CDR1 SGHTA and CDR2 FQGNSA. This CDR3 has 15 residues. V lost 4 bases and J lost 0, with 10 bases in between. This CDR3 is CASSYAGVSGNTIYF. The CDR3 DNA reads as TGTGCCAGCAGCTACGCGGGGGTCTCTGGAAACACCATATATTTT. Full variable domain (rest looked up from reference TRBV7-2 and TRBJ1-3): GAGVSQSPSNKVTEKGKDVELRCDPISGHTALYWYRQSLGQGLEFLIYFQGNSAPDKSGLPSDRFSAERTGGSVSTLTIQRTQQEDSAVYLCASSYAGVSGNTIYFGEGSWLTVV.

This clone appeared once. The chain couples TRBV9 to TRBJ1-2, with D possibly matching TRBD1 (6 bases). The CDR3 totals 15 residues. Germline CDR1 and CDR2: SGDLS and YYNGEE. Trimming left V 0 bases short and J 2 bases short, with 11 bases between. The CDR3 is CASSVAGGVNYGYTF. In DNA form, the CDR3 reads TGTGCCAGCAGCGTAGCGGGGGGCGTAAACTATGGCTACACCTTC.

The chain links TRBV20-1 to TRBJ2-5; no clear D gene. CDR1 is DFQATT, CDR2 SNEGSKA, per germline (reference sequence). The CDR3 loop spans 11 amino acids. Trimming shortened V by 3 bases and J by 5 bases, and 7 bases separated the two germline ends. The CDR3 is CSARAPETQYF. CDR3 in DNA: TGCAGTGCTAGGGCTCCGGAGACCCAGTACTTC.

The chain carries TRBV19 and TRBJ2-7; 9 bases fit TRBD1. The CDR3 is 13 amino acids. Unmatched junction bases numbered 5, after V lost 6 bases and J lost 5 bases. Per germline, CDR1 LNHDA and CDR2 SQIVND (reference sequence). This CDR3 is CASRRGQGDEQYF. The CDR3 DNA follows: TGTGCCAGTAGGAGGGGACAGGGTGACGAGCAGTACTTC.

The chain joins TRBV27 to TRBJ1-6; 8 bases line up with TRBD1. Germline V gene lookup returns CDR1 MNHEY and CDR2 SMNVEV (reference sequence). The V gene end was trimmed by 8 bases and the J gene end by 7 bases; junction bases not matched to a gene: 13. The CDR3 is 16 amino acids. The CDR3 region is CASASGTGGRNSPLHF. In nucleotides, the CDR3 is TGTGCCAGCGCCTCCGGGACAGGTGGGAGGAATTCACCCCTCCACTTT.

J is TRBJ1-1 and V is TRBV6-5; D is ambiguous. Germline V CDR1 and CDR2: MNHEY, SVGAGI. The CDR3 length is 13 residues. V was clipped by 2 bases and J by 1 base, with 5 bases between them. CDR3 loop: CASSYLANTEAFF. CDR3 sequence (DNA): TGTGCCAGCAGTTACCTGGCGAACACTGAAGCTTTCTTT.

The chain has TRBV28 and TRBJ2-7, with 7 bases fitting TRBD1. V lost 8 bases to trimming and J lost 3 bases; unmatched junction nucleotides: 10. The V gene's germline CDR1 is MDHEN and CDR2 SYDVKM. The CDR3 runs 14 residues. This CDR3 reads CASVSWQGDYEQYF. The DNA for the CDR3 is TGTGCCAGCGTCTCCTGGCAGGGGGACTACGAGCAGTACTTC.

The chain is built from TRBV6-5 and TRBJ1-1, with a weak D call TRBD1 (6 bases). This CDR3 is 13 amino acids long. Germline values: CDR1 MNHEY, CDR2 SVGAGI. The V and J ends lost 7 bases and 2 bases respectively, with 11 bases between them. The CDR3 DNA follows: TGTGCCAGCATCAAGACAGGCAACACTGAAGCTTTCTTT. Protein product: CASIKTGNTEAFF.